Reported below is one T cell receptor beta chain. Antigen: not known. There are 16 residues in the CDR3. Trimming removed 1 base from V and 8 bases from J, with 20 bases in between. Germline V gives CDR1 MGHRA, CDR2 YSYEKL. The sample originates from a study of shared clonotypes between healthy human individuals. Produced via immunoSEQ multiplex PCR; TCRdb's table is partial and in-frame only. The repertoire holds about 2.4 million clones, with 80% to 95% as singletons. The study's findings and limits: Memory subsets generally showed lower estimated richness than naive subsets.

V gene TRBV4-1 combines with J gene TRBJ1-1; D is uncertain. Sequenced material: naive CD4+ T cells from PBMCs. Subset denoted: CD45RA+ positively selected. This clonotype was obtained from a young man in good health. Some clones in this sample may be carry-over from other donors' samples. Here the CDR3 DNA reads TGCGCCAGCAGCCAAGGGGGAGGTAGGCGGCACTACGAAGCTTTCTTT. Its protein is CASSQGGGRRHYEAFF.